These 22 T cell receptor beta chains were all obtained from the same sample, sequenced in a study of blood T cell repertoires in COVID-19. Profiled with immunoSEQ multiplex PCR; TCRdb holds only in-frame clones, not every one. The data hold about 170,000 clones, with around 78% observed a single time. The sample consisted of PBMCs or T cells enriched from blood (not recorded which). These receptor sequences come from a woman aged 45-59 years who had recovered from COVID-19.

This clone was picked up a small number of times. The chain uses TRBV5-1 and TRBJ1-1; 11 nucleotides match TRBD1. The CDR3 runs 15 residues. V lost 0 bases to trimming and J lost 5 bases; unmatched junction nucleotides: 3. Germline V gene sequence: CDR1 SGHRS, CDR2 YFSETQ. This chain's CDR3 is CASSLGDRGRTEAFF. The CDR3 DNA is TGCGCCAGCAGCTTGGGGGACAGGGGGAGGACTGAAGCTTTCTTT. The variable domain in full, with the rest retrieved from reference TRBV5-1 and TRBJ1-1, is KAGVTQTPRYLIKTRGQQVTLSCSPISGHRSVSWYQQTPGQGLQFLFEYFSETQRNKGNFPGRFSGRQFSNSRSEMNVSTLELGDSALYLCASSLGDRGRTEAFFGQGTRLTVV.

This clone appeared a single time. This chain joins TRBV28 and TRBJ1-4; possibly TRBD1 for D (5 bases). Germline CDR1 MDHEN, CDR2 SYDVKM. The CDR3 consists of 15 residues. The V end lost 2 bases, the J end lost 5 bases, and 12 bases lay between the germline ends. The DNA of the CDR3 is TGTGCCAGCAGTTTAGGGGCGAGTGGGAATGAAAAACTGTTTTTT. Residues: CASSLGASGNEKLFF.

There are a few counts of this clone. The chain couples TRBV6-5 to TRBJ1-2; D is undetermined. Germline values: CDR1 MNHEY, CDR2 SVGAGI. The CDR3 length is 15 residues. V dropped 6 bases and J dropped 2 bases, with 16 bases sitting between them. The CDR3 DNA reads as TGTGCCAGCAGCCTCCTCGGGTCTCCCAACTATGGCTACACCTTC. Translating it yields CASSLLGSPNYGYTF.

The CDR3 protein is CASSLTGDFFF. DNA of the CDR3: TGTGCCAGCAGCTTGACAGGGGACTTTTTCTTT. The V gene is TRBV11-2, the J gene TRBJ1-1, with TRBD1 matching 8 bases. The CDR3 totals 11 residues. J was trimmed by 13 bases and V by 3 bases; bases with no gene match: 4. Germline-derived CDR1 and CDR2 are SGHAT and FQNNGV.

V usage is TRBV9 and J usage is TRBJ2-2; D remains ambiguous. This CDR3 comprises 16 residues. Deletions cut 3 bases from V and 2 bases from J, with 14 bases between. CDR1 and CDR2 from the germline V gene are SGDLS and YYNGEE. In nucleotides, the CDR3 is TGTGCCAGCAGCGATAGATTGATCATTAACACCGGGGAGCTGTTTTTT. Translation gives CASSDRLIINTGELFF.

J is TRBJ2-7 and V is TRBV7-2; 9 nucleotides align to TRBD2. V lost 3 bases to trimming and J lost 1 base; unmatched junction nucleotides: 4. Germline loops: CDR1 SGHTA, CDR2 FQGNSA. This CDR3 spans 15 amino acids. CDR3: CASSLEAGGSYEQYV. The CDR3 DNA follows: TGTGCCAGCAGCTTGGAAGCGGGAGGATCCTACGAGCAGTACGTC.

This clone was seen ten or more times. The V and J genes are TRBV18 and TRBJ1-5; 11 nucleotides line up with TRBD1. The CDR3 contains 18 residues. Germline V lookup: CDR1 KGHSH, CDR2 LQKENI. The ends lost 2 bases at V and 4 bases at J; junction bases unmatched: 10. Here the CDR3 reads CASSPGQGANVPNQPQHF. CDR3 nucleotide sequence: TGTGCCAGCTCACCAGGACAGGGGGCGAATGTCCCTAATCAGCCCCAGCATTTT.

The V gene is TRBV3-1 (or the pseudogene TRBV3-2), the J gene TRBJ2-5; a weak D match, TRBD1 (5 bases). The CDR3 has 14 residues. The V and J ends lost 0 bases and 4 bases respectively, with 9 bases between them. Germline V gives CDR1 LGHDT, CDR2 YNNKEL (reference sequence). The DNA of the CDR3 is TGTGCCAGCAGCCAAGAACCAGGGCCAGAGACCCAGTACTTC. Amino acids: CASSQEPGPETQYF.

CDR3 coding DNA: TGTGCCAGCAGCACCCGGACGGGGTCCACTGAGCAGTTCTTC. This codes for CASSTRTGSTEQFF. This rearrangement joins TRBV11-2 to TRBJ2-1; weak D call: TRBD2 (5 bases). Trimming left V 5 bases short and J 9 bases short, with 17 bases between. The germline CDR1 and CDR2 sequences are SGHAT and FQNNGV. The CDR3 is made up of 14 amino acids.

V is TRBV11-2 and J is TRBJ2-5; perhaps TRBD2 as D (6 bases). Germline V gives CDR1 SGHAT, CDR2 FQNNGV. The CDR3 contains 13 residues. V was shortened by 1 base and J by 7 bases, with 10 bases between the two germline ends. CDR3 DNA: TGTGCCAGCAGCTTAGGATCCGGGGGGACCCAGTACTTC. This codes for CASSLGSGGTQYF.

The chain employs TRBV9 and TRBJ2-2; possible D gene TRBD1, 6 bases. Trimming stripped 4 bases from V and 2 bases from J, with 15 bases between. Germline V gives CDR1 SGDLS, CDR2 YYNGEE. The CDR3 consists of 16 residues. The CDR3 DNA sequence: TGTGCCAGCAGCCCTACAACAGGGTTAAACACCGGGGAGCTGTTTTTT. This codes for CASSPTTGLNTGELFF.

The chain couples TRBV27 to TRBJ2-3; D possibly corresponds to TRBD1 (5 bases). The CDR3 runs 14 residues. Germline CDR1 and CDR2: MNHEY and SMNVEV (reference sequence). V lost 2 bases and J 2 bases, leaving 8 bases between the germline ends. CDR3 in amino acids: CASSLKDITDTQYF. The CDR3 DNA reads TGTGCCAGCAGTTTAAAGGACATCACAGATACGCAGTATTTT.

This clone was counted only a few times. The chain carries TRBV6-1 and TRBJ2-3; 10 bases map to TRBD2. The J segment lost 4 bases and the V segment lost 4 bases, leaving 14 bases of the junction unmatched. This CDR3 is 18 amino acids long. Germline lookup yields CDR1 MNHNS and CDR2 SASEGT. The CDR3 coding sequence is TGTGCCAGCAGTGGGATCAGCGGGGGGGCCGGAGTGTCAGATACGCAGTATTTT. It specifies CASSGISGGAGVSDTQYF.

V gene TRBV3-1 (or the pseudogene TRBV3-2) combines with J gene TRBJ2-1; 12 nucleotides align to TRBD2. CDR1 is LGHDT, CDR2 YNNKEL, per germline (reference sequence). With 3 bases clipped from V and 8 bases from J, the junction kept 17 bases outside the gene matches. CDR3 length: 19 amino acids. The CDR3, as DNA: TGTGCCAGCAGCCACCCGGGACACAGGACTAGCGGGGTGACAGATGAGCAGTTCTTC. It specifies CASSHPGHRTSGVTDEQFF.

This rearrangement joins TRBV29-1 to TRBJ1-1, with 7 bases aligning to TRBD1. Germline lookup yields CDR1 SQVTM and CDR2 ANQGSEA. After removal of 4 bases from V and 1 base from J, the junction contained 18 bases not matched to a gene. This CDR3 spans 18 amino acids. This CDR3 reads CSVAPISGTAYPNTEAFF. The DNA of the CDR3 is TGCAGCGTTGCCCCTATATCCGGGACAGCTTACCCGAACACTGAAGCTTTCTTT.

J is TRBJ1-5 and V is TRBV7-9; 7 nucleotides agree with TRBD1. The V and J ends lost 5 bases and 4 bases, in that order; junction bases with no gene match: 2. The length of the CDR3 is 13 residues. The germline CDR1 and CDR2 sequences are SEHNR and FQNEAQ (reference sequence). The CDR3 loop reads CASSDRANQPQHF. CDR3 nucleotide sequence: TGTGCCAGCAGCGACAGGGCAAATCAGCCCCAGCATTTT.

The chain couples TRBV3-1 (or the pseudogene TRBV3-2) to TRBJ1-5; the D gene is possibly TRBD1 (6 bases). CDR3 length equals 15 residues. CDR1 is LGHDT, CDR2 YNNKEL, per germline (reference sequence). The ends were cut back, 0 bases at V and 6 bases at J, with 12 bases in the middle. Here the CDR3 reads CASSQDTTGSQPQHF. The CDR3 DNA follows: TGTGCCAGCAGCCAAGATACAACAGGGAGTCAGCCCCAGCATTTT.

Here the CDR3 reads CAWKSGVIGTQYF. DNA for the CDR3: TGTGCCTGGAAGTCGGGGGTTATTGGGACCCAGTACTTC. The chain links TRBV30 to TRBJ2-5; D possibly corresponds to TRBD2 (6 bases). The CDR3 covers 13 residues. The ends were cut back, 4 bases at V and 7 bases at J, with 16 bases in the middle. Germline loops: CDR1 GTSNPN, CDR2 SVGIG (reference sequence).

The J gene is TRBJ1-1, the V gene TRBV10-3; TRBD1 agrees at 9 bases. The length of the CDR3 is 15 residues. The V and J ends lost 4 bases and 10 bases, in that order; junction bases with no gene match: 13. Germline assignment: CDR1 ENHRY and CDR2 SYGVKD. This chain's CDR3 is CAISGTGAPVSRAFF. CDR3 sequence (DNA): TGTGCCATCAGTGGGACAGGGGCCCCTGTTTCCCGAGCTTTCTTT.

As DNA, the CDR3 is TGTGCCAGCAGTTTGGGTCGAAACAGGGTGAATTCACCCCTCCACTTT. Protein product: CASSLGRNRVNSPLHF. The J gene is TRBJ1-6, the V gene TRBV6-5; TRBD1 might be the D (6 bases). Trimming stripped 4 bases from V and 7 bases from J, with 17 bases between. This CDR3 region has 16 residues. Germline-derived CDR1 and CDR2 are MNHEY and SVGAGI.

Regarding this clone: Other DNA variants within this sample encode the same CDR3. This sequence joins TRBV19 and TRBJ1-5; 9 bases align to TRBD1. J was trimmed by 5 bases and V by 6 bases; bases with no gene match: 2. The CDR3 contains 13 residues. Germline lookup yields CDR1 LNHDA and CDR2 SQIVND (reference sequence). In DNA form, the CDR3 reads TGTGCCAGTAGAGACAGGGGGGATCAGCCCCAGCATTTT. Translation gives CASRDRGDQPQHF. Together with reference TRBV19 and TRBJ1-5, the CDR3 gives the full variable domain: DGGITQSPKYLFRKEGQNVTLSCEQNLNHDAMYWYRQDPGQGLRLIYYSQIVNDFQKGDIAEGYSVSREKKESFPLTVTSAQKNPTAFYLCASRDRGDQPQHFGDGTRLSIL.

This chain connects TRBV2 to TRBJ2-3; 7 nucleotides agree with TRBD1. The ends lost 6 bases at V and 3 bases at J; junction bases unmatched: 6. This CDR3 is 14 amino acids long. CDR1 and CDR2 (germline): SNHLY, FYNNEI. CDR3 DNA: TGTGCCAGCAGGATACTACAGGGGACAGATACGCAGTATTTT. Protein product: CASRILQGTDTQYF.